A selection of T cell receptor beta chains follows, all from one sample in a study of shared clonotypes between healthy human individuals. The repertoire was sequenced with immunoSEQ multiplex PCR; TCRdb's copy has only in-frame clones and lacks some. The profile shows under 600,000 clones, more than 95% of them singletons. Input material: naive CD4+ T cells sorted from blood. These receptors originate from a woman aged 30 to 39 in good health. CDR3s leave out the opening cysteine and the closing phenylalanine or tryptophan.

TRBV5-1 ASSRVAGGQETQY
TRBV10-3 AISGDHYEQY
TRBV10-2 ASRPDRDYEQY
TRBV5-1 ASSMTSGSYEQY
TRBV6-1 ASSLWPSGSEQF
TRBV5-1 ASSLGAGRVVDEQF
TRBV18 ASSSGRTDTGELF
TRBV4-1 ASSQDGWSTEAF
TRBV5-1 ASSGETSKGGNEQF
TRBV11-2 ASSTPQTYEQY
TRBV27 ASSLGVGPATDTQY
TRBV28 ASSSAEGKTGNTIY
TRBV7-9 ASSQDNPTEAF
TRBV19 ASSVGLAGNTQY
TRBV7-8 ASSSPDRSYEQY
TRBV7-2 ASSYTGQGMDGYT
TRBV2 ASTREATNEKLF
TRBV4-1 ASSQEGIGMARTDTQY
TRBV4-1 ASSQDSRTGGGHGYT
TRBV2 ASSPTGGGQY
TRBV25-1 ASSVRDRNEKLF
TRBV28 ASRPIGAYYNAEAF
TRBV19 ASRRVGAGGNQPQH
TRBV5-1 ASSLALSQGGETQY
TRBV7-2 ASTQRGTGSYEQY
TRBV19 ASSTPPDTQY
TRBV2 ASRGTSVWDTQY
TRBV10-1 ASSESGDTLYEQY
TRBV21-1 ASSNGPGANNTGELF
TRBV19 ASSIRGGKPQH
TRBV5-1 ASSLARLAGAGHYEQY
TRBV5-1 ASSFGLAGSEQY
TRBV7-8 ASSSGQVWNSPLH
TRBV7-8 ASSASAGGTVYNEQF
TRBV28 ASSSQPAYEQY
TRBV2 ASSGQLFNTEAF
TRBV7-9 ASSLREQPQH